These 21 T cell receptor beta chains were sequenced from one sample in a study of blood T cell repertoires in COVID-19. This table comes from immunoSEQ multiplex PCR, and its TCRdb copy is limited to in-frame clones, with some not included. This table has 88,000 or so clones, 80% to 90% appearing once. Sequencing was done on a sample of peripheral blood. These receptors were collected from a man in his fifties or sixties with acute or convalescent COVID-19.

The V call is TRBV6-5, the J call TRBJ1-1; D unclear. Trimming cost V 10 bases and J 2 bases, with 20 bases left between them. Germline V gene lookup returns CDR1 MNHEY and CDR2 SVGAGI. This CDR3 is 15 amino acids long. The CDR3 region is CATKNPPVVNTEAFF. CDR3 coding DNA: TGTGCCACCAAGAACCCGCCGGTGGTTAACACTGAAGCTTTCTTT.

The V call is TRBV4-1, the J call TRBJ1-2, with D uncertain. CDR1 and CDR2 (germline): MGHRA, YSYEKL. This CDR3 has 11 amino acids. V was trimmed by 3 bases and J by 8 bases, leaving 7 bases between them. The CDR3 loop is CASSHRWGYTF. CDR3 nucleotides: TGCGCCAGCAGCCACCGGTGGGGCTACACCTTC.

This clone has only a few counts. The CDR3, as DNA: TGTGCCAGTAGTCTTACGTTAGCGGGTACTACCTACGAGCAGTACTTC. This sequence encodes CASSLTLAGTTYEQYF. J is TRBJ2-7 and V is TRBV19; 7 bases map to TRBD2. Germline values: CDR1 LNHDA, CDR2 SQIVND (reference sequence). The CDR3 runs to 16 residues. V dropped 5 bases and J dropped 2; count of bases not matched to a gene: 12.

This chain uses TRBV3-1 (or the pseudogene TRBV3-2) with TRBJ2-3; 7 nucleotides align to TRBD2. The CDR3 has 16 residues. Germline assignment: CDR1 LGHDT and CDR2 YNNKEL (reference sequence). The V gene end was trimmed by 0 bases and the J gene end by 3 bases; junction bases not matched to a gene: 6. The CDR3 sequence is CASSQDPGGSTDTQYF. The DNA of the CDR3 is TGTGCCAGCAGCCAAGATCCGGGCGGGAGTACAGATACGCAGTATTTT.

The V and J genes are TRBV27 and TRBJ1-1; TRBD1 is a possible D gene (6 bases). There are 16 residues in the CDR3. The V end lost 5 bases, the J end lost 4 bases, and 20 bases lay between the germline ends. Per germline, CDR1 MNHEY and CDR2 SMNVEV (reference sequence). The CDR3 reads CASSAGRHRVGTEAFF. For the CDR3, the DNA is TGTGCCAGCAGTGCCGGGCGGCACAGGGTCGGCACTGAAGCTTTCTTT.

Only a few counts were recorded for this clone. The CDR3 nucleotides are TGTGCCAGCAGCTTAGTAATCTCTGGGGCCAACGTCCTGACTTTC. Translation gives CASSLVISGANVLTF. The J gene is TRBJ2-6, the V gene TRBV7-8; D remains ambiguous. The CDR3 runs to 15 residues. V lost 1 base and J 0 bases, leaving 4 bases between the germline ends. Germline CDR1 is SGHVS and CDR2 is FQNEAQ.

This chain links TRBV5-1 with TRBJ2-1; 9 positions agree with TRBD1. V shed 4 bases, J shed 0 bases, and the junction held 17 bases outside the gene matches. The germline CDR1 and CDR2 sequences are SGHRS and YFSETQ. This CDR3 has 20 residues. In DNA form, the CDR3 reads TGCGCCAGCAGCCCTGGCCGTACAGGGGGCTCCCCAAGCTCCTACAATGAGCAGTTCTTC. Its protein is CASSPGRTGGSPSSYNEQFF.

The chain links TRBV4-1 to TRBJ2-4; 10 nucleotides match TRBD1. Germline values: CDR1 MGHRA, CDR2 YSYEKL. The CDR3 totals 18 residues. V lost 1 base and J lost 6; bases outside the gene matches: 12. This CDR3 is CASSQATRDRGNRNIQYF. In DNA, the CDR3 is TGCGCCAGCAGCCAAGCCACCCGGGACAGGGGAAACCGAAACATTCAGTACTTC.

This sequence joins TRBV6-5 and TRBJ1-2, with 7 bases fitting TRBD1. This CDR3 comprises 12 residues. V shed 6 bases, J shed 7 bases, and the junction held 5 bases outside the gene matches. Germline CDR1 reads MNHEY; CDR2 reads SVGAGI. In nucleotides, the CDR3 is TGTGCCAGCAGCTCAGGGGGTCTTGGCTACACCTTC. It yields the protein CASSSGGLGYTF.

V is TRBV3-1 (or the pseudogene TRBV3-2) and J is TRBJ1-2; TRBD1 matches at 12 bases. The CDR3 has 15 amino acids. With V trimmed by 4 bases and J by 4 bases, 4 bases remained unmatched. In germline, CDR1 is LGHDT, CDR2 YNNKEL (reference sequence). The CDR3 reads CASSPGQGASYGYTF. The CDR3 nucleotides are TGTGCCAGCAGCCCGGGACAGGGGGCTTCCTATGGCTACACCTTC.

The V gene is TRBV19, the J gene TRBJ2-1; TRBD1 might be the D (6 bases). The V gene's germline CDR1 is LNHDA and CDR2 SQIVND (reference sequence). Trimming shortened V by 4 bases and J by 4 bases, and 11 bases separated the two germline ends. This CDR3 is 14 amino acids long. CDR3 coding DNA: TGTGCCAGTAGTAACCCAGGGGATTACAATGAGCAGTTCTTC. This encodes CASSNPGDYNEQFF.

The chain employs TRBV19 and TRBJ1-5; TRBD1 matches at 7 bases. The CDR3 covers 16 residues. The germline V gene has CDR1 LNHDA and CDR2 SQIVND (reference sequence). The junction had 5 bases not matched to a gene; V was cut back by 2 bases and J by 1 base. CDR3 coding DNA: TGTGCCAGTAGTATACCCAGCAGGGGGAGCAATCAGCCCCAGCATTTT. Protein product: CASSIPSRGSNQPQHF.

The CDR3 nucleotides are TGTGCCAGCACCAGGACACCGAGCCCCTACGAGCAGTACTTC. It encodes CASTRTPSPYEQYF. The chain uses TRBV9 and TRBJ2-7, with a possible D match to TRBD1 (5 bases). Trimming left V 6 bases short and J 2 bases short, with 15 bases between. CDR1 SGDLS and CDR2 YYNGEE come from the germline V gene. This CDR3 has 14 amino acids.

The chain recombines TRBV19 with TRBJ2-5; D unclear. CDR1 and CDR2 from the germline V gene are LNHDA and SQIVND (reference sequence). This CDR3 region has 15 residues. V shed 6 bases and J shed 1 base, with 15 bases lying between them. In DNA form, the CDR3 reads TGTGCCAGTAGGAGATCGACAATTCCCCAAGAGACCCAGTACTTC. Its protein product is CASRRSTIPQETQYF.

The chain uses TRBV7-2 and TRBJ1-2, with D possibly TRBD1 on 6 matching bases. The V gene's germline CDR1 is SGHTA and CDR2 FQGNSA. Trimming shortened V by 4 bases and J by 4 bases, and 16 bases separated the two germline ends. The CDR3 consists of 15 residues. CDR3 in DNA: TGTGCCAGCAGCTCCGAGACAGGCCCGTTCTATGGCTACACCTTC. Amino acid sequence: CASSSETGPFYGYTF.

In this sample, this clone turned up once. The V call is TRBV7-2, the J call TRBJ1-2, with TRBD1 as a possible D gene (6 bases). Looked up from germline, CDR1 is SGHTA and CDR2 is FQGNSA. The CDR3 totals 13 residues. V was trimmed by 4 bases and J by 8 bases, leaving 14 bases between them. CDR3 sequence: CASSSTGGLGYTF. DNA of the CDR3: TGTGCCAGCAGCTCGACCGGGGGGCTGGGCTACACCTTC.

The V gene is TRBV5-4, the J gene TRBJ1-2; D is uncertain. Deletions cut 4 bases from V and 3 bases from J, with 13 bases between. From germline, CDR1 is SGHNT and CDR2 YYREEE (reference sequence). The CDR3 has 14 amino acids. Here the CDR3 reads CASSRAGDYYGYTF. As DNA, the CDR3 is TGTGCCAGCAGCCGGGCCGGGGATTACTATGGCTACACCTTC.

The J gene is TRBJ1-2, the V gene TRBV7-9; no definite D call. Trimming took 0 bases from V and 5 from J, leaving 4 bases between them. Germline values: CDR1 SEHNR, CDR2 FQNEAQ (reference sequence). This CDR3 has 12 amino acids. The CDR3, as DNA: TGTGCCAGCAGCTTAGCGCAGTATGGCTACACCTTC. Amino acids: CASSLAQYGYTF.

The chain uses TRBV6-5 and TRBJ1-1, with 7 positions matching TRBD1. This CDR3 is built from 16 residues. Germline CDR1 reads MNHEY; CDR2 reads SVGAGI. J gave up 1 base and V 0 bases, and 5 bases lay outside the gene matches. In nucleotides, the CDR3 is TGTGCCAGCAGTTACTCTCCCAGGACAGGGAACACTGAAGCTTTCTTT. It codes for CASSYSPRTGNTEAFF.

This clone was picked up a small number of times. V gene TRBV10-2 combines with J gene TRBJ1-6; 7 bases fit TRBD1. With V trimmed by 6 bases and J by 4 bases, 6 bases remained unmatched. The germline gives CDR1 WSHSY, CDR2 SAAADI. CDR3 length: 15 residues. In DNA, the CDR3 is TGCGCCAGCAGGGGGGGACAGAATTATAATTCACCCCTCCACTTT. This gives the protein CASRGGQNYNSPLHF.

The CDR3 is CASSEALHGREQYF. CDR3 coding DNA: TGTGCCAGCAGTGAAGCGCTTCATGGCAGGGAGCAGTACTTC. V gene TRBV6-1 combines with J gene TRBJ2-7, with D unresolved. The CDR3 extends over 14 amino acids. The V and J ends lost 0 bases and 7 bases respectively, with 13 bases between them. Germline V gene data show CDR1 as MNHNS and CDR2 as SASEGT.